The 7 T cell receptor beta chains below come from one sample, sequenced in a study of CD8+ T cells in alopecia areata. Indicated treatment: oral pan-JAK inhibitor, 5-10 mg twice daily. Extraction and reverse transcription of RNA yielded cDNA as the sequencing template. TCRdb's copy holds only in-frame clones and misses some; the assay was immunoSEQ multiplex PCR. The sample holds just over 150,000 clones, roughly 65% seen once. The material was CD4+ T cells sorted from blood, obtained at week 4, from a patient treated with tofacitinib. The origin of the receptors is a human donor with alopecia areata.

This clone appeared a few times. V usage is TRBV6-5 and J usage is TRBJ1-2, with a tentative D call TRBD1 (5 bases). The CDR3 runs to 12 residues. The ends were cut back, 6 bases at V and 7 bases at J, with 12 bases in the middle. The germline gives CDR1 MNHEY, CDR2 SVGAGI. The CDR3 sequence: CASRPPGLGYTF. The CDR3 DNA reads TGTGCCAGCAGGCCTCCGGGGCTTGGCTACACCTTC.

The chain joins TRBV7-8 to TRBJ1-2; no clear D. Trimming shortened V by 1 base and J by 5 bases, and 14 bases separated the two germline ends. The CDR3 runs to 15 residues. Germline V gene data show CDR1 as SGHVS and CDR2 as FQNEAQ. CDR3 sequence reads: CASSLVSDGLYGYTF. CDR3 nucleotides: TGTGCCAGCAGCTTAGTCTCTGATGGACTTTATGGCTACACCTTC.

Written as DNA, the CDR3 is TGTGCCAGCAGGCGTACCGCGGGAAAGAACACTGAAGCTTTCTTT. Protein product: CASRRTAGKNTEAFF. The V gene is TRBV7-9, the J gene TRBJ1-1; D is unresolved. This CDR3 is built from 15 residues. CDR1 SEHNR and CDR2 FQNEAQ come from the germline V gene (reference sequence). Trimming left V 6 bases short and J 1 base short, with 15 bases between.

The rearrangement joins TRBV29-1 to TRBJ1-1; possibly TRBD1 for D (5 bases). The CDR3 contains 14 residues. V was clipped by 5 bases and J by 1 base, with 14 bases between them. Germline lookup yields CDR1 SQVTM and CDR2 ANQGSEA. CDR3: CSVRTRAANTEAFF. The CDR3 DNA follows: TGCAGCGTTAGAACCAGGGCCGCGAACACTGAAGCTTTCTTT.

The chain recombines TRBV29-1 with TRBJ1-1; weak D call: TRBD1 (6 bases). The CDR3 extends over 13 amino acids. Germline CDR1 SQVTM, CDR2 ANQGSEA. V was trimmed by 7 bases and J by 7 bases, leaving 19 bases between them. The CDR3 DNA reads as TGCAGCGGCAAGGGGGGACCTTCTTATGAAGCTTTCTTT. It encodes CSGKGGPSYEAFF.

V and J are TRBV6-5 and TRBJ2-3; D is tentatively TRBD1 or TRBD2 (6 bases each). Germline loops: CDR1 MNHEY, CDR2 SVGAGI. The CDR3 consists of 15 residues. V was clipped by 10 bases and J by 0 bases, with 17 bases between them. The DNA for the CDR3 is TGTGCCACCCGAGAGACAGGACTAAGCACAGATACGCAGTATTTT. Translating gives CATRETGLSTDTQYF.

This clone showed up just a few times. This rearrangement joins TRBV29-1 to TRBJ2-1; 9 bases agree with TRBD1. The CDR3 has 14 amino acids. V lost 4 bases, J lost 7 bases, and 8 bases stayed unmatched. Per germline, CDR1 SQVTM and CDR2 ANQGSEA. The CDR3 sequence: CSVAIPGQGNEQFF. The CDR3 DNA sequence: TGCAGCGTTGCGATCCCAGGACAGGGGAATGAGCAGTTCTTC.